A selection of T cell receptor beta chains follows, all from one sample in a study of blood T cell repertoires in COVID-19. TCRdb's table, derived via immunoSEQ multiplex PCR, lists solely in-frame clones and lacks some. Here the sample spans 200,000 to 300,000 clones, about 68% being singletons. The sequenced sample was peripheral blood. The receptor set was obtained from a woman older than 75 with acute or convalescent COVID-19. The CDR3 runs from the conserved cysteine through the conserved F or W. A D gene is named only where the DNA matches it firmly. Expanded clones are given a class, and other clones once, few, many or no size at all.

J: TRBJ1-2; D: -; size: -; V: TRBV3-1/TRBV3-2; CDR3: CASSQDRLPRRGYTF; DNA: TGTGCCAGCAGCCAAGATCGGCTCCCCCGGCGGGGCTACACCTTC
J: TRBJ1-2; D: TRBD1; size: -; V: TRBV4-3; CDR3: CASSHLPTDRGLYGYTF; DNA: TGCGCCAGCAGCCACCTCCCGACGGACAGGGGGCTCTATGGCTACACCTTC
J: TRBJ2-3; D: -; size: -; V: TRBV15; CDR3: CATSIGGGSTDTQYF; DNA: TGTGCCACCAGCATAGGCGGCGGGAGCACAGATACGCAGTATTTT
J: TRBJ2-7; D: TRBD1; size: -; V: TRBV2; CDR3: CASSAQGVGYEQYF; DNA: TGTGCCAGCAGTGCACAGGGGGTGGGCTACGAGCAGTACTTC
J: TRBJ1-2; D: -; size: few; V: TRBV18; CDR3: CASSPQRGEVYGYTF; DNA: TGTGCCAGCTCACCACAGAGAGGGGAGGTCTATGGCTACACCTTC
J: TRBJ2-2; D: TRBD2; size: few; V: TRBV7-9; CDR3: CASSLGLAGGYDGELFF; DNA: TGTGCCAGCAGCCTCGGACTAGCGGGAGGGTATGACGGGGAGCTGTTTTTT
J: TRBJ1-3; D: -; size: -; V: TRBV7-9; CDR3: CASSSRQAGNTIYF; DNA: TGTGCCAGCAGCTCCCGACAAGCTGGAAACACCATATATTTT
J: TRBJ2-5; D: -; size: -; V: TRBV7-9; CDR3: CASSLTGVGETQYF; DNA: TGTGCCAGCAGCTTAACAGGAGTGGGGGAGACCCAGTACTTC
J: TRBJ1-2; D: -; size: -; V: TRBV19; CDR3: CASSINVYYGYTF; DNA: TGTGCCAGTAGTATCAACGTCTATTATGGCTACACCTTC
J: TRBJ2-2; D: TRBD1; size: once; V: TRBV9; CDR3: CASSETGFAGELFF; DNA: TGTGCCAGCAGCGAGACAGGGTTCGCCGGGGAGCTGTTTTTT
J: TRBJ2-3; D: TRBD2; size: -; V: TRBV6-6; CDR3: CASSRASGGLGTDTQYF; DNA: TGTGCCAGCAGTCGCGCTAGCGGGGGCCTAGGGACAGATACGCAGTATTTT
J: TRBJ1-6; D: TRBD1; size: -; V: TRBV7-3; CDR3: CASSPTGGQVSPLHF; DNA: TGTGCCAGCAGCCCCACAGGGGGGCAGGTTTCACCCCTCCACTTT
J: TRBJ2-2; D: -; size: -; V: TRBV7-7; CDR3: CASSLWAPDSANTGELFF; DNA: TGTGCCAGCAGCCTCTGGGCGCCGGACAGCGCGAACACCGGGGAGCTGTTTTTT
J: TRBJ1-5; D: TRBD1; size: once; V: TRBV19; CDR3: CASSPRTGSDNQPQHF; DNA: TGTGCCAGTAGTCCGCGGACAGGGTCAGACAATCAGCCCCAGCATTTT
J: TRBJ2-1; D: TRBD2; size: -; V: TRBV5-1; CDR3: CASGLADDNEQFF; DNA: TGCGCCAGCGGACTAGCGGACGACAATGAGCAGTTCTTC
J: TRBJ2-7; D: TRBD2; size: -; V: TRBV9; CDR3: CASSVGGTSEYEQYF; DNA: TGTGCCAGCAGCGTAGGAGGGACTAGCGAGTACGAGCAGTACTTC
J: TRBJ1-5; D: -; size: -; V: TRBV2; CDR3: CASSDEEVQPQHF; DNA: TGTGCCAGCAGTGACGAGGAAGTTCAGCCCCAGCATTTT
J: TRBJ2-7; D: TRBD1; size: once; V: TRBV4-2; CDR3: CASSPGQGFMNF; DNA: TGTGCCAGCAGCCCCGGACAGGGCTTCATGAACTTC
J: TRBJ2-5; D: TRBD2; size: -; V: TRBV9; CDR3: CASSATRGLAGAETQYF; DNA: TGTGCCAGCAGCGCCACCCGGGGACTAGCGGGGGCAGAGACCCAGTACTTC
J: TRBJ2-3; D: -; size: -; V: TRBV6-5; CDR3: CASRRDPITDTQYF; DNA: TGTGCCAGCAGGCGGGACCCAATCACAGATACGCAGTATTTT
J: TRBJ2-7; D: TRBD1; size: once; V: TRBV11-3; CDR3: CASSLTGTYEQYF; DNA: TGTGCCAGCAGCTTGACAGGGACCTACGAGCAGTACTTC
J: TRBJ2-1; D: TRBD2; size: -; V: TRBV5-1; CDR3: CASSLESRGGRGEQFF; DNA: TGCGCCAGCAGCTTGGAAAGCCGGGGGGGTCGTGGTGAGCAGTTCTTC
J: TRBJ1-2; D: -; size: few; V: TRBV5-1; CDR3: CASYVGSGSTNYGYTF; DNA: TGCGCCAGCTACGTCGGATCGGGGTCAACTAACTATGGCTACACCTTC
J: TRBJ1-4; D: -; size: -; V: TRBV30; CDR3: CAWSRAGVNEKLFF; DNA: TGTGCCTGGAGTAGAGCAGGGGTTAATGAAAAACTGTTTTTT
J: TRBJ2-5; D: TRBD1; size: -; V: TRBV5-1; CDR3: CASSSRTGRETQYF; DNA: TGCGCCAGCAGCTCCCGGACAGGGCGGGAGACCCAGTACTTC
J: TRBJ1-1; D: -; size: few; V: TRBV5-1; CDR3: CASSLGTEAEAFF; DNA: TGCGCCAGCAGCTTGGGGACAGAAGCGGAAGCTTTCTTT
J: TRBJ2-7; D: TRBD2; size: -; V: TRBV11-2; CDR3: CASSPGGGREQYF; DNA: TGTGCCAGCAGCCCGGGGGGGGGTCGGGAGCAGTACTTC
J: TRBJ1-4; D: -; size: many; V: TRBV19; CDR3: CATAQGYNEKLFF; DNA: TGTGCCACCGCTCAGGGGTATAATGAAAAACTGTTTTTT
J: TRBJ1-2; D: -; size: -; V: TRBV19; CDR3: CASRDGTTRLSYGYTF; DNA: TGTGCCAGTAGAGATGGGACAACTCGGCTGAGCTATGGCTACACCTTC
J: TRBJ1-3; D: TRBD1; size: few; V: TRBV9; CDR3: CASSVAGGTGNTIYF; DNA: TGTGCCAGCAGCGTAGCAGGGGGGACGGGAAACACCATATATTTT
J: TRBJ2-7; D: TRBD1; size: -; V: TRBV29-1; CDR3: CSVARGQRSSYEQYF; DNA: TGCAGCGTGGCCCGGGGACAGAGGAGCTCCTACGAGCAGTACTTC
J: TRBJ2-7; D: -; size: -; V: TRBV5-6; CDR3: CASSFQGSSYEQYF; DNA: TGTGCCAGCAGCTTCCAGGGAAGCTCCTACGAGCAGTACTTC
J: TRBJ1-2; D: -; size: -; V: TRBV3-1/TRBV3-2; CDR3: CASTPGRAFYGYTF; DNA: TGTGCCAGCACCCCTGGCAGGGCTTTCTATGGCTACACCTTC
J: TRBJ1-1; D: -; size: -; V: TRBV18; CDR3: CASSPQGLAEAFF; DNA: TGTGCCAGCTCACCACAGGGGCTCGCCGAAGCTTTCTTT
J: TRBJ1-3; D: -; size: -; V: TRBV11-2; CDR3: CASSPNQGSWSTIYF; DNA: TGTGCCAGCAGCCCTAACCAGGGGAGCTGGAGCACCATATATTTT
J: TRBJ2-1; D: TRBD2; size: -; V: TRBV2; CDR3: CASNVGLAGEQFF; DNA: TGTGCCAGCAACGTAGGACTAGCGGGAGAGCAGTTCTTC
J: TRBJ1-4; D: TRBD1; size: once; V: TRBV11-1; CDR3: CASRSGQAINEKLFF; DNA: TGTGCCAGCAGATCCGGACAGGCCATAAATGAAAAACTGTTTTTT
J: TRBJ2-5; D: TRBD2; size: -; V: TRBV7-9; CDR3: CASSLGLVGSGSWRETQYF; DNA: TGTGCCAGCAGCTTAGGGTTGGTGGGTAGCGGGAGTTGGCGAGAGACCCAGTACTTC
J: TRBJ1-3; D: -; size: -; V: TRBV5-1; CDR3: CASTLTPGSGNTIYF; DNA: TGCGCCAGCACCCTGACACCCGGCTCTGGAAACACCATATATTTT
J: TRBJ1-2; D: -; size: -; V: TRBV30; CDR3: CAWSVPWRGYTF; DNA: TGTGCCTGGAGTGTCCCCTGGAGGGGCTACACCTTC
J: TRBJ1-2; D: TRBD1; size: few; V: TRBV14; CDR3: CASSLGTVGGYTF; DNA: TGTGCCAGCAGCCTTGGGACAGTTGGTGGCTACACCTTC
J: TRBJ1-4; D: -; size: few; V: TRBV29-1; CDR3: CSATLGGIEKLFF; DNA: TGCAGCGCAACGTTAGGGGGTATTGAAAAACTGTTTTTT
J: TRBJ2-2; D: -; size: -; V: TRBV28; CDR3: CASSVTGSTGELFF; DNA: TGTGCCAGCAGTGTAACAGGGTCCACCGGGGAGCTGTTTTTT
J: TRBJ2-1; D: TRBD2; size: -; V: TRBV7-2; CDR3: CASSLLAGAYNEQFF; DNA: TGTGCCAGCAGTCTACTAGCGGGGGCCTACAATGAGCAGTTCTTC
J: TRBJ2-5; D: -; size: -; V: TRBV7-9; CDR3: CASSLDGRETQYF; DNA: TGTGCCAGCAGCTTAGATGGGAGAGAGACCCAGTACTTC
J: TRBJ1-2; D: TRBD1; size: -; V: TRBV7-2; CDR3: CASSLYGGTGTVGYGYTF; DNA: TGTGCCAGCAGCTTATACGGGGGGACAGGGACAGTCGGCTATGGCTACACCTTC
J: TRBJ1-4; D: -; size: -; V: TRBV21-1; CDR3: CASSKVAGREKLFF; DNA: TGTGCCAGCAGCAAAGTTGCAGGGCGGGAAAAACTGTTTTTT
J: TRBJ2-2; D: TRBD2; size: -; V: TRBV3-1/TRBV3-2; CDR3: CASSRGLAGTNTGELFF; DNA: TGTGCCAGCAGCCGAGGACTAGCGGGGACGAACACCGGGGAGCTGTTTTTT
J: TRBJ2-7; D: TRBD1; size: -; V: TRBV5-1; CDR3: CASSLAIQGGDEQYF; DNA: TGCGCCAGCAGCTTGGCCATCCAAGGGGGCGACGAGCAGTACTTC
J: TRBJ2-2; D: -; size: -; V: TRBV6-4; CDR3: CASSGEGGSGELFF; DNA: TGTGCCAGCAGTGGTGAAGGGGGATCCGGGGAGCTGTTTTTT
J: TRBJ2-7; D: TRBD1; size: -; V: TRBV18; CDR3: CASSPAISGQGRNEQYF; DNA: TGTGCCAGCTCACCAGCAATATCGGGACAGGGAAGGAACGAGCAGTACTTC